A single sample gave rise to the 9 T cell receptor beta chains below, sequenced in a study of T cell clonality in common variable immunodeficiency (dated by TCRdb to about 2015). Library preparation was by the immunoSEQ multiplex PCR assay. TCRdb re-hosts the immuneACCESS table, in-frame sequences only. Its copies lack some clones; in the studies checked, an unresolved V gene accounts for under half of them, and the cause for the rest is not known. This sample holds tens of thousands of clones in total, without any singletons. Clones ranked in the top ten supply 1.6% of the sample. Material: peripheral blood mononuclear cells. The receptors were sampled from a person aged 18-70 years in good health.

There are many counts of this clone. The read falls 3 residues short of the CDR3 end, and the missing part is taken from the germline J gene. The chain links TRBV28 to TRBJ2-1, with 8 bases identical to TRBD2. The CDR3 is 14 amino acids. CDR1 and CDR2 from the germline V gene are MDHEN and SYDVKM. After removal of 6 bases from V and 6 bases from J, the junction contained 7 bases not matched to a gene. The CDR3 bases that were read are TGTGCCAGCAGCCACGGGGGGGGGTCCAATGAG. This codes for CASSHGGGSNE. The whole CDR3 region reads CASSHGGGSNEQFF.

This clone occurred many times. The CDR3 end is not reached by the read, which stops 3 residues before it; the germline J gene fills it in. This chain joins TRBV2 and TRBJ2-4; 7 bases map to TRBD2. J lost 6 bases, V lost 4 bases, and 12 bases had no gene match. The CDR3 consists of 16 residues. From germline, CDR1 is SNHLY and CDR2 FYNNEI. This CDR3 reads CASSASLAVGANIQYF. Partial CDR3 DNA: TGTGCCAGCAGTGCTTCCCTAGCGGTCGGGGCAAACATT.

This clone was counted many times. The CDR3 end lies 3 residues beyond the end of the read and is filled in from the germline J gene. V gene TRBV19 combines with J gene TRBJ1-3, with D unclear. Germline CDR1 and CDR2: LNHDA and SQIVND (reference sequence). The CDR3 totals 14 residues. Trimming pared 3 bases from V and 1 base from J, leaving 7 bases between. The chain's CDR3 is CASSMIASGNTIYF. CDR3 DNA (partial): TGTGCCAGTAGTATGATAGCTTCTGGAAACACC. The whole variable domain, remainder taken from reference TRBV19 and TRBJ1-3, is DGGITQSPKYLFRKEGQNVTLSCEQNLNHDAMYWYRQDPGQGLRLIYYSQIVNDFQKGDIAEGYSVSREKKESFPLTVTSAQKNPTAFYLCASSMIASGNTIYFGEGSWLTVV.

The table lists this clone with many counts. The CDR3 is cut off 3 residues early in the read; its end comes from the germline J gene. V and J are TRBV5-4 and TRBJ2-2, with 8 nucleotides matching TRBD1. V was pared by 2 bases and J by 3 bases, with 3 bases of the junction left unmatched. CDR1 is SGHNT, CDR2 YYREEE, per germline (reference sequence). The CDR3 totals 15 residues. The CDR3 spells CASSLQGVDTGELFF. The DNA read from the CDR3 is TGTGCCAGCAGCTTACAGGGGGTGGACACCGGGGAG.

Turning to this clone: The read halts 3 residues ahead of the CDR3 end, with the missing end drawn from the germline J gene. This chain uses TRBV7-8 with TRBJ2-7; 7 nucleotides line up with TRBD1. Per the germline V gene, CDR1 is SGHVS and CDR2 is FQNEAQ. Trimming at V came to 1 base and at J to 1 base, leaving 1 base not matched to a gene. The CDR3 runs 14 residues. CDR3 in amino acids: CASSLVTGSYEQYF. Partial CDR3 DNA: TGTGCCAGCAGCTTAGTGACAGGGTCCTACGAG.

There are many counts of this clone. The missing CDR3 end, 3 residues past where the read stops, is filled in from the germline J gene. The chain couples TRBV19 to TRBJ2-1, with TRBD2 matching 10 bases. There are 14 residues in the CDR3. Germline values: CDR1 LNHDA, CDR2 SQIVND (reference sequence). V was clipped by 9 bases and J by 8 bases; unmatched bases: 10. The sequenced part of the CDR3 DNA is TGTGCCAGCTCGGGGCAGCGGGGGGGGCATGAG. It is translated as CASSGQRGGHE. The entire CDR3 is CASSGQRGGHEQFF.

On this clone itself: The CDR3 end is not reached by the read, which stops 3 residues before it; the germline J gene fills it in. This chain uses TRBV11-2 with TRBJ1-1; perhaps TRBD1 as D (6 bases). Germline V lookup: CDR1 SGHAT, CDR2 FQNNGV. The CDR3 runs to 14 residues. Trimming stripped 5 bases from V and 5 bases from J, with 15 bases between. CDR3 amino acids: CASSTRGGLTEAFF. The CDR3 DNA, read in part, is TGTGCCAGCAGCACACGGGGGGGGCTAACTGAA.

This clone was counted at least ten times. The observed sequence ends 3 residues before the CDR3 terminus, with the missing tail filled in from the germline J gene. The rearrangement joins TRBV20-1 to TRBJ2-1; D not certain. The CDR3 extends over 11 amino acids. Trimming took off 3 bases at V and 4 bases at J, with 4 bases between the two ends. Germline V lookup: CDR1 DFQATT, CDR2 SNEGSKA (reference sequence). The part of the CDR3 DNA that was read is TGCAGTGCTAGCTTTTACAATGAG. Protein sequence: CSASFYNE. The complete CDR3 protein is CSASFYNEQFF.

This clone was seen repeatedly, ten times or more. The read terminates 3 residues ahead of where the CDR3 ends, so the germline J gene completes it. The V and J genes are TRBV20-1 and TRBJ2-3; TRBD2 matches 9 bases. Germline V gives CDR1 DFQATT, CDR2 SNEGSKA (reference sequence). The CDR3 extends over 15 amino acids. V was pared by 1 base and J by 4 bases, with 6 bases of the junction left unmatched. CDR3 sequence reads: CSARGVAGVADTQYF. The sequenced CDR3 bases are TGCAGTGCTAGAGGGGTAGCGGGAGTGGCAGATACG.